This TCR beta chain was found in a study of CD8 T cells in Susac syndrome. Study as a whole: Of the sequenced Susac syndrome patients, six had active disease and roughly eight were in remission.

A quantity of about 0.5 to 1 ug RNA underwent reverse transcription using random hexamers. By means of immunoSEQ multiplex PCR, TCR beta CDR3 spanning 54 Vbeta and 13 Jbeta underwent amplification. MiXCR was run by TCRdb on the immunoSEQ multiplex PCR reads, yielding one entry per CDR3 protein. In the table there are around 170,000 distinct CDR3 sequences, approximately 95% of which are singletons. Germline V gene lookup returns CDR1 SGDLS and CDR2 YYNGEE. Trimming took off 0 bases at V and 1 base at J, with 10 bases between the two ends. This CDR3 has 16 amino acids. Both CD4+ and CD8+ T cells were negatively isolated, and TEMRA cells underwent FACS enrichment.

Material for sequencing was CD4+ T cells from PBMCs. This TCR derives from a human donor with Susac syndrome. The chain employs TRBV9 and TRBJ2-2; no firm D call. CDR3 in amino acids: CASSVEMTLNTGELFF. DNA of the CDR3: TGTGCCAGCAGCGTAGAGATGACATTGAACACCGGGGAGCTGTTTTTT.